A single sample is the source of the 21 T cell receptor beta chains below, sequenced in a study of T cell responses to AZD1222 COVID-19 vaccine (dated by TCRdb to the early 2020s). Per the publication, the time point label means: about 28 days (+/-7) after the second vaccine dose. Libraries were prepared through the immunoSEQ multiplex PCR assay. In its TCRdb copy, this immuneACCESS table keeps in-frame sequences only and misses some clones. Where compared with another copy, unresolved V genes explain less than half of these, and the others have no known cause. The sample table holds about 88,000 clones, of which 90% were seen once. About 5.4% of the sample rests with the top ten. The sample consisted of peripheral blood, taken 28 days after the second AZD1222 dose. These receptors were taken from an adult who received the AZD1222 COVID-19 vaccine.

V usage is TRBV6-1 and J usage is TRBJ1-2, with D unresolved. CDR3 size: 13 residues. The V gene's germline CDR1 is MNHNS and CDR2 SASEGT. V dropped 1 base and J dropped 2 bases, with 5 bases sitting between them. CDR3 coding DNA: TGTGCCAGCAGTGAAGGGGAAAACTATGGCTACACCTTC. Protein: CASSEGENYGYTF.

The CDR3 coding sequence is TGTGCCACCAGCAGACCCCGGGCCCCGGGGGGAAGCGGGAATGAGCAGTTCTTC. The encoded protein is CATSRPRAPGGSGNEQFF. The J gene is TRBJ2-1, the V gene TRBV15; 7 bases match TRBD2. The CDR3 runs to 18 residues. Germline assignment: CDR1 LNHNV and CDR2 YYDKDF (reference sequence). The trim removed 2 bases at V and 7 bases at J, leaving 17 bases unmatched.

This clone was detected only once. The chain carries TRBV15 and TRBJ2-7; D unclear. The CDR3 is made up of 11 amino acids. V was shortened by 0 bases and J by 6 bases, with 3 bases between the two germline ends. Germline V gives CDR1 LNHNV, CDR2 YYDKDF (reference sequence). The CDR3 spells CATSRDFEQYF. The CDR3 region has the DNA TGTGCCACCAGCAGAGATTTCGAGCAGTACTTC.

J is TRBJ1-5 and V is TRBV19, with D uncertain. Germline V lookup: CDR1 LNHDA, CDR2 SQIVND (reference sequence). The CDR3 is 12 amino acids. The germline V and J ends were trimmed by 3 bases and 6 bases, with 6 bases remaining between them. The CDR3 DNA follows: TGTGCCAGTAGTATGGGGATTCAGCCCCAGCATTTT. It is translated as CASSMGIQPQHF.

The rearrangement links TRBV25-1 to TRBJ2-7; tentative D call: TRBD1 (8 bases). This CDR3 contains 15 residues. The V end was cut by 4 bases, the J end by 0 bases, with 13 bases between. Germline V lookup: CDR1 MGHDK, CDR2 SYGVNS. The CDR3 DNA reads as TGTGCCAGCAGTGCACAGGGGGGGTTCTCCTACGAGCAGTACTTC. As protein: CASSAQGGFSYEQYF.

This clone was seen only once. The chain employs TRBV5-8 and TRBJ1-1, with D hard to call. This CDR3 spans 13 amino acids. V lost 0 bases and J 3 bases, leaving 6 bases between the germline ends. CDR1 and CDR2 from the germline V gene are SGHTS and YDEGEE. DNA for the CDR3: TGTGCCAGCAGCTTGGACAGACACACTGAAGCTTTCTTT. It translates to CASSLDRHTEAFF.

This clone was detected once. This chain joins TRBV6-4 and TRBJ1-5; D is unclear. Trimming stripped 1 base from V and 10 bases from J, with 17 bases between. This CDR3 spans 15 amino acids. Germline-derived CDR1 and CDR2 are MRHNA and SNTAGT. The CDR3 DNA reads as TGTGCCAGCAGTGACTACTTGGCAGTAACGCAACCCCAGCATTTT. Translation: CASSDYLAVTQPQHF.

This CDR3 is CASRVVNEKLFF. The CDR3 coding sequence is TGTGCCAGCCGGGTTGTTAATGAAAAACTGTTTTTT. The chain uses TRBV28 and TRBJ1-4; no definite D call. The germline V gene encodes CDR1 MDHEN and CDR2 SYDVKM. V was trimmed by 8 bases and J by 4 bases, leaving 8 bases between them. The CDR3 sequence is 12 residues long.

This rearrangement joins TRBV2 to TRBJ1-4; D is undetermined. The germline V gene encodes CDR1 SNHLY and CDR2 FYNNEI. Trimming took 4 bases from V and 5 from J, leaving 11 bases between them. This CDR3 has 14 residues. For the CDR3, the DNA is TGTGCCAGCAGTGTAGGGAGGAGGAATGAAAAACTGTTTTTT. It encodes CASSVGRRNEKLFF.

The J gene is TRBJ2-2, the V gene TRBV5-1; tentatively, D is TRBD2 (6 bases). The CDR3 covers 16 residues. Germline V gene lookup returns CDR1 SGHRS and CDR2 YFSETQ. Trimming pared 0 bases from V and 13 bases from J, leaving 22 bases between. This CDR3 reads CASSLAYSSGVDGLFF. Here the CDR3 DNA reads TGCGCCAGCAGCTTGGCCTATTCGTCGGGGGTGGACGGGCTGTTTTTT.

The V gene is TRBV28, the J gene TRBJ1-2; 11 bases agree with TRBD1. V shed 5 bases, J shed 4 bases, and the junction held 6 bases outside the gene matches. Germline CDR1 MDHEN, CDR2 SYDVKM. The CDR3 extends over 15 amino acids. CDR3 in amino acids: CASSPGQGAIYGYTF. The CDR3 nucleotides read TGTGCCAGCAGTCCCGGACAGGGGGCAATCTATGGCTACACCTTC.

This chain uses TRBV5-5 with TRBJ1-2; D not resolved. V lost 0 bases, J lost 5 bases, and 5 bases lay in between. Germline CDR1 reads SGHKS; CDR2 reads YYEKEE (reference sequence). There are 12 residues in the CDR3. CDR3 sequence (DNA): TGTGCCAGCAGCTTGGACAGATATGGCTACACCTTC. It yields the protein CASSLDRYGYTF.

The V call is TRBV18, the J call TRBJ2-7; D possibly matches TRBD1 or TRBD2 (5 bases each). V gave up 2 bases and J gave up 2 bases, with 7 bases separating them. CDR1 is KGHSH, CDR2 LQKENI, per germline. This CDR3 is 13 amino acids long. The CDR3 loop reads CASSPRGAYEQYF. The DNA of the CDR3 is TGTGCCAGCTCACCAAGGGGAGCCTACGAGCAGTACTTC.

The chain has TRBV5-1 and TRBJ2-1; D gene uncertain. V lost 6 bases and J 3 bases, leaving 7 bases between the germline ends. Germline CDR1 is SGHRS and CDR2 is YFSETQ. There are 12 residues in the CDR3. DNA for the CDR3: TGCGCCAGCACCCCGGACTACAATGAGCAGTTCTTC. This gives the protein CASTPDYNEQFF.

The chain is built from TRBV29-1 and TRBJ1-2; 9 bases match TRBD1. Germline CDR1 and CDR2: SQVTM and ANQGSEA. Losses at the gene ends were 1 base for V and 8 bases for J; bases not matched to a gene: 2. The CDR3 extends over 12 amino acids. The CDR3 spells CSVEGTGVGYTF. The CDR3 DNA reads as TGCAGCGTTGAAGGGACAGGGGTAGGCTACACCTTC. Combining the CDR3 with reference TRBV29-1 and TRBJ1-2 gives the whole variable domain SAVISQKPSRDICQRGTSLTIQCQVDSQVTMMFWYRQQPGQSLTLIATANQGSEATYESGFVIDKFPISRPNLTFSTLTVSNMSPEDSSIYLCSVEGTGVGYTFGSGTRLTVV.

The chain is built from TRBV15 and TRBJ1-4; D is undetermined. The germline V and J ends were trimmed by 0 bases and 8 bases, with 13 bases remaining between them. Germline values: CDR1 LNHNV, CDR2 YYDKDF (reference sequence). The length of the CDR3 is 15 residues. The CDR3 protein is CATSRDPLLKEKLFF. CDR3 in DNA: TGTGCCACCAGCAGAGATCCCCTCCTGAAAGAAAAACTGTTTTTT.

The J gene is TRBJ2-3, the V gene TRBV2; 11 nucleotides line up with TRBD1. CDR3 length equals 15 residues. Trimming took 6 bases from V and 6 from J; bases not matched to a gene: 8. CDR1 is SNHLY and CDR2 is FYNNEI in the germline V gene. CDR3 sequence: CASSLDRGRPDTQYF. The CDR3 nucleotides read TGTGCCAGCAGCCTGGACAGGGGGCGACCGGATACGCAGTATTTT.

This sequence joins TRBV6-5 and TRBJ1-5; 7 bases line up with TRBD1. CDR3 size: 15 residues. CDR1 is MNHEY and CDR2 is SVGAGI in the germline V gene. The trim removed 11 bases at V and 2 bases at J, leaving 12 bases unmatched. CDR3 amino acids: CAVRAGGSGNQPQHF. The CDR3 bases are TGTGCCGTAAGGGCAGGGGGTAGTGGCAATCAGCCCCAGCATTTT.

V gene TRBV5-1 combines with J gene TRBJ2-5; 9 bases agree with TRBD2. The CDR3 loop spans 13 amino acids. The germline gives CDR1 SGHRS, CDR2 YFSETQ. V was pared by 5 bases and J by 6 bases, with 5 bases of the junction left unmatched. The CDR3 protein is CASSLSGGKTQYF. The CDR3 DNA is TGCGCCAGCAGTCTGAGCGGGGGGAAGACCCAGTACTTC.

V usage is TRBV2 and J usage is TRBJ2-5; perhaps TRBD1 as D (6 bases). This CDR3 is 15 amino acids long. Germline V lookup: CDR1 SNHLY, CDR2 FYNNEI. V lost 6 bases and J 0 bases, leaving 14 bases between the germline ends. As DNA, the CDR3 is TGTGCCAGCAGGCCCCCAGGGGCCTACCAAGAGACCCAGTACTTC. The encoded protein is CASRPPGAYQETQYF.

The chain uses TRBV27 and TRBJ1-6; D is perhaps TRBD1 (5 bases). Trimming removed 6 bases at V and 7 bases at J, with 16 bases between. CDR3 length: 15 residues. The germline V gene encodes CDR1 MNHEY and CDR2 SMNVEV (reference sequence). CDR3 sequence: CASSPWGESNSPLHF. CDR3 bases: TGTGCCAGCAGCCCTTGGGGGGAGAGCAATTCACCCCTCCACTTT.